The 18 T cell receptor beta chains in this list originate from one sample, sequenced in a study of CD8 T cells in ankylosing spondylitis. TCRdb processed the 5' RACE reads anew with MiXCR; each CDR3 protein has one entry. The sample lists 100,000 to 150,000 distinct CDR3 sequences; 9.5% to 12% were seen once. The sample taken for sequencing was blood, either unsorted or a sorted T cell fraction (not recorded which). The receptors shown here come from a female donor with ankylosing spondylitis or in good health (not recorded which).

This clonotype was counted between two and nine times. The chain carries TRBV20-1 and TRBJ1-1, with no clear D. V lost 6 bases and J 1 base, leaving 9 bases between the germline ends. CDR1 is DFQATT, CDR2 SNEGSKA, per germline (reference sequence). This CDR3 spans 12 amino acids. The CDR3 reads CSAGPGNTEAFF. The CDR3 bases are TGCAGTGCCGGCCCAGGGAACACTGAAGCTTTCTTT.

This clonotype showed up many times. The chain couples TRBV2 to TRBJ1-1; weak D call: TRBD1 (6 bases). Trimming took off 5 bases at V and 0 bases at J, with 13 bases between the two ends. The V gene's germline CDR1 is SNHLY and CDR2 FYNNEI. This CDR3 is 15 amino acids long. The CDR3 protein is CASSKGGTMNTEAFF. CDR3 sequence (DNA): TGTGCCAGCAGTAAGGGGGGTACGATGAACACTGAAGCTTTCTTT.

The table lists this clonotype with many counts. The chain employs TRBV9 and TRBJ1-5, with 11 bases that match TRBD1. The trim removed 3 bases at V and 7 bases at J, leaving 3 bases unmatched. The CDR3 contains 14 residues. In germline, CDR1 is SGDLS, CDR2 YYNGEE. The CDR3 region is CASSAGTGGQPQHF. In nucleotides, the CDR3 is TGTGCCAGCAGCGCGGGGACAGGGGGACAGCCCCAGCATTTT.

This clonotype was seen ten or more times. The chain employs TRBV7-2 and TRBJ1-2; D not resolved. CDR1 and CDR2 from the germline V gene are SGHTA and FQGNSA. The length of the CDR3 is 14 residues. V gave up 1 base and J gave up 4 bases, with 10 bases separating them. The CDR3, as DNA: TGTGCCAGCAGCTTAGGTGGGGATTCCTATGGCTACACCTTC. Amino acid sequence: CASSLGGDSYGYTF.

The rearrangement uses TRBV5-1 and TRBJ2-7; D is uncertain. Germline V gene data show CDR1 as SGHRS and CDR2 as YFSETQ. CDR3 length: 13 residues. Trimming left V 3 bases short and J 3 bases short, with 10 bases between. As DNA, the CDR3 is TGCGCCAGCAGCTCAGACGTCCTCTACGAGCAGTACTTC. It translates to CASSSDVLYEQYF.

This clonotype was detected many times. The genes are TRBV20-1 and TRBJ1-2, with 9 positions matching TRBD1. CDR3 length: 16 amino acids. After removal of 6 bases from V and 8 bases from J, the junction contained 19 bases not matched to a gene. CDR1 and CDR2 (germline): DFQATT, SNEGSKA (reference sequence). In nucleotides, the CDR3 is TGCAGTGCCCCCACAGGGGGCGCAAAACTTATGGCAGGCTACACCTTC. Residues: CSAPTGGAKLMAGYTF.

The table lists this clonotype with many counts. The rearrangement joins TRBV5-1 to TRBJ2-5; D is possibly TRBD1 (6 bases). The CDR3 spans 15 residues. V dropped 0 bases and J dropped 1 base, with 10 bases sitting between them. Germline V gene data show CDR1 as SGHRS and CDR2 as YFSETQ. CDR3 loop: CASSLARTVQETQYF. Here the CDR3 DNA reads TGCGCCAGCAGCTTGGCCCGGACAGTCCAAGAGACCCAGTACTTC.

This clonotype was recorded many times. The chain uses TRBV14 and TRBJ1-3, with no clear D. Germline-derived CDR1 and CDR2 are SGHDN and FVKESK. CDR3 length: 14 amino acids. V shed 0 bases and J shed 4 bases, with 7 bases lying between them. The chain's CDR3 is CASSQEDAGNTIYF. The CDR3 nucleotides read TGTGCCAGCAGCCAAGAAGATGCGGGAAACACCATATATTTT.

J is TRBJ2-2 and V is TRBV30, with D perhaps given as TRBD1 or TRBD2 (5 bases each). The germline gives CDR1 GTSNPN, CDR2 SVGIG (reference sequence). V lost 3 bases to trimming and J lost 3 bases, with 11 bases between them. This CDR3 has 14 residues. In DNA form, the CDR3 reads TGTGCCTGGAGAAGGGACCAATACACCGGGGAGCTGTTTTTT. Encoded protein: CAWRRDQYTGELFF.

This chain links TRBV2 with TRBJ2-3; 7 nucleotides agree with TRBD1. The germline V gene has CDR1 SNHLY and CDR2 FYNNEI. The CDR3 spans 15 residues. The ends lost 1 base at V and 3 bases at J; junction bases unmatched: 4. CDR3 in amino acids: CASSEGGGATDTQYF. DNA for the CDR3: TGTGCCAGCAGTGAAGGAGGGGGCGCGACAGATACGCAGTATTTT. Combining the CDR3 with reference TRBV2 and TRBJ2-3 gives the whole variable domain EPEVTQTPSHQVTQMGQEVILRCVPISNHLYFYWYRQILGQKVEFLVSFYNNEISEKSEIFDDQFSVERPDGSNFTLKIRSTKLEDSAMYFCASSEGGGATDTQYFGPGTRLTVL.

This clonotype was found a few times. The chain uses TRBV27 and TRBJ2-2; D may be TRBD2 (6 bases). Trimming cost V 5 bases and J 5 bases, with 9 bases left between them. In germline, CDR1 is MNHEY, CDR2 SMNVEV (reference sequence). The CDR3 has 13 amino acids. CDR3 DNA: TGTGCCAGCAGTCCCCGGGGGACCGGGGAGCTGTTTTTT. This sequence encodes CASSPRGTGELFF.

This clonotype came up a few times. V gene TRBV12-3 or TRBV12-4 combines with J gene TRBJ2-3; 8 nucleotides align to TRBD2. With V trimmed by 6 bases and J by 9 bases, 5 bases remained unmatched. The CDR3 is 12 residues long. The CDR3 DNA sequence: TGTGCCAGCAGGGGGACTAGTAGAACGCAGTATTTT. It codes for CASRGTSRTQYF.

Many counts were recorded for this clonotype. The chain carries TRBV29-1 and TRBJ1-1; the match to TRBD1 covers 7 bases. The V segment lost 4 bases and the J segment 1 base; nucleotides outside the gene matches: 3. Germline CDR1 and CDR2: SQVTM and ANQGSEA. This CDR3 has 13 amino acids. The CDR3 loop reads CSVGGGRNTEAFF. In DNA, the CDR3 is TGCAGCGTTGGAGGGGGCAGGAACACTGAAGCTTTCTTT.

This clonotype has at least ten counts. The rearrangement links TRBV12-3 or TRBV12-4 to TRBJ1-2, with TRBD1 matching 7 bases. The V and J ends lost 5 bases and 4 bases, in that order; junction bases with no gene match: 4. The CDR3 runs 13 residues. CDR3 sequence: CASSQGGSYGYTF. Written as DNA, the CDR3 is TGTGCCAGCAGTCAGGGGGGAAGCTATGGCTACACCTTC.

Many counts were recorded for this clonotype. The V call is TRBV12-3 or TRBV12-4, the J call TRBJ1-2; 8 positions agree with TRBD1. This CDR3 region has 13 residues. Unmatched junction bases numbered 8, after V lost 7 bases and J lost 7 bases. The CDR3, as DNA: TGTGCCAGCACCACACAGGGGGAGGCTGGCTACACCTTC. It encodes CASTTQGEAGYTF.

The sample holds many counts of this clonotype. The chain employs TRBV20-1 and TRBJ2-1; perhaps D is TRBD1 or TRBD2 (6 bases each). Germline CDR1 DFQATT, CDR2 SNEGSKA (reference sequence). V lost 5 bases and J lost 5, with 16 bases in between. This CDR3 comprises 14 residues. CDR3 nucleotide sequence: TGCAGTGCTGGGGGGCAGGGTTACCACAATGAGCAGTTCTTC. This encodes CSAGGQGYHNEQFF.

This clonotype was detected many times. The V call is TRBV10-3, the J call TRBJ2-7, with 8 nucleotides matching TRBD2. CDR1 and CDR2 (germline): ENHRY, SYGVKD. The V gene end was trimmed by 4 bases and the J gene end by 0 bases; junction bases not matched to a gene: 8. There are 16 residues in the CDR3. The CDR3 DNA sequence: TGTGCCATCAGTGGCCAGACTAGCGAAGACTCCTACGAGCAGTACTTC. Protein: CAISGQTSEDSYEQYF.

The table lists this clonotype with a count of one. A much larger clonotype is one base distant, so this may be a read error. The CDR3 coding sequence is TGTACCTGGAGTGTCCCCCTGACTAGCTCCGGGGAGCTGTTTTTT. This gives the protein CTWSVPLTSSGELFF. The rearrangement uses TRBV30 and TRBJ2-2, with 7 bases that match TRBD2. Germline assignment: CDR1 GTSNPN and CDR2 SVGIG (reference sequence). The CDR3 totals 15 residues.